This is a list of T cell receptor beta chains from one sample in a study of T cell responses to AZD1222 COVID-19 vaccine. TCRdb's copy holds only in-frame clones and misses some; the assay was immunoSEQ multiplex PCR. Of some 81,000 clones detected, approximately 85% appear once; the ten largest clones hold 3.4%. Specimen: peripheral blood, collected 28 days after the second AZD1222 dose. Every receptor here comes from an adult who received the AZD1222 COVID-19 vaccine. Each CDR3 is given with its conserved first and last residue. The order of the fields is J gene, clone size, V gene, D gene, CDR3 protein, CDR3 DNA. A D gene is named only where the DNA matches it firmly. Clone size is shown for a subset of rows, as once, few, many or a class of expanded clone.

TRBJ2-7	-	TRBV7-9	-	CASSLLGYEQYF	TGTGCCAGCAGCCTCCTAGGATACGAGCAGTACTTC
TRBJ2-7	-	TRBV5-4	TRBD1	CASSSGQGSYEQYF	TGTGCCAGCAGCTCCGGACAGGGTTCCTACGAGCAGTACTTC
TRBJ1-5	once	TRBV18	-	CASSPVPGENQPQHF	TGTGCCAGCTCACCGGTTCCAGGGGAAAATCAGCCCCAGCATTTT
TRBJ2-2	-	TRBV18	-	CASSLQGFGTGELFF	TGTGCCAGCTCACTACAGGGATTCGGCACCGGGGAGCTGTTTTTT
TRBJ1-5	-	TRBV30	-	CAWSVMGRQPQHF	TGTGCCTGGAGTGTAATGGGGAGACAGCCCCAGCATTTT
TRBJ1-1	-	TRBV30	-	CAWARATEAFF	TGTGCCTGGGCAAGAGCGACTGAAGCTTTCTTT
TRBJ2-5	-	TRBV7-9	-	CASSLEGRGGTQYF	TGTGCCAGCAGCTTGGAGGGCAGGGGAGGGACCCAGTACTTC
TRBJ1-4	-	TRBV6-6	-	CASSPTGTNEKLFF	TGTGCCAGCAGTCCGACTGGAACTAATGAAAAACTGTTTTTT
TRBJ2-3	-	TRBV13	TRBD1	CASSIKGTGGTDTQYF	TGTGCCAGCAGCATCAAAGGGACAGGGGGGACAGATACGCAGTATTTT
TRBJ1-1	-	TRBV6-5	-	CASKITAVAEAFF	TGTGCCAGCAAAATAACAGCGGTCGCTGAAGCTTTCTTT
TRBJ1-1	-	TRBV19	-	CASSPSNRPNTEAFF	TGTGCCAGTAGTCCCTCAAACAGGCCGAACACTGAAGCTTTCTTT
TRBJ1-4	once	TRBV25-1	-	CASSEFGGAGEKLFF	TGTGCCAGCAGTGAATTCGGGGGCGCGGGAGAAAAACTGTTTTTT
TRBJ1-4	-	TRBV28	TRBD1	CASSPLPRTGLSFTNEKLFF	TGTGCCAGCAGTCCACTCCCCCGGACAGGGTTAAGTTTCACTAATGAAAAACTGTTTTTT
TRBJ2-7	few	TRBV19	-	CASSIVSAEGSYEQYF	TGTGCCAGTAGTATAGTCAGCGCGGAGGGGTCCTACGAGCAGTACTTC
TRBJ1-2	-	TRBV10-3	TRBD1	CAISEQGQGLDYGYTF	TGTGCCATCAGTGAGCAAGGACAGGGATTAGACTATGGCTACACCTTC
TRBJ1-2	-	TRBV15	-	CATSKRGREYGYTF	TGTGCCACCAGCAAGCGAGGGCGCGAATATGGCTACACCTTC
TRBJ2-2	-	TRBV11-3	-	CASSLASGGNTGELFF	TGTGCCAGCAGCTTAGCGTCCGGGGGCAACACCGGGGAGCTGTTTTTT
TRBJ1-1	-	TRBV19	-	CASSMRDTTLNTEAFF	TGTGCCAGTAGTATGCGGGACACCACCTTGAACACTGAAGCTTTCTTT